This T cell receptor (beta chain) originates from a study of blood T cell repertoires in COVID-19. The overall study: PBMCs, B-cell-depleted T cells, or T cells provided the cDNA or gDNA that made up the material.

Original handling: Reference gene primer amplification gave estimated nucleated cell counts. Libraries were prepared by immunoSEQ multiplex PCR; TCRdb keeps only in-frame clonotypes and omits some of them. Clonal size and the V and J genes are those of that table, whereas D and trimming came from the DNA. The repertoire holds some 150,000 clones, with about 85% as singletons. Germline lookup yields CDR1 MDHEN and CDR2 SYDVKM. V lost 4 bases to trimming and J lost 8 bases; unmatched junction nucleotides: 12. The CDR3 has 16 amino acids. The sequenced sample was peripheral blood. The chain joins TRBV28 to TRBJ2-1, with TRBD2 identical over 9 bases. The clonotype was recovered from a human donor in a cohort sampled during active COVID-19. CDR3 nucleotides: TGTGCCAGCAGTTCTGCCGGGACTAGCCTAAGGTATGAGCAGTTCTTC. Protein: CASSSAGTSLRYEQFF.